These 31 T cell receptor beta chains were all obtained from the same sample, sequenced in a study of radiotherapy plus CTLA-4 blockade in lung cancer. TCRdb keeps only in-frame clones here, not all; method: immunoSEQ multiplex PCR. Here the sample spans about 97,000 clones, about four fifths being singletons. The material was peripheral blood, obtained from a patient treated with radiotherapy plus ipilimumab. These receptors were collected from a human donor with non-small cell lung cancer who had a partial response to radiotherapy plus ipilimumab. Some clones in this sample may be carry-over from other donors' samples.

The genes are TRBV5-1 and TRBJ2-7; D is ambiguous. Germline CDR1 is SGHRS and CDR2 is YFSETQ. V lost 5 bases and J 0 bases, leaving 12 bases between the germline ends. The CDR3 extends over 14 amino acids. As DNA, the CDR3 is TGCGCCAGCAGTCGTCGTGGCAACTCCTACGAGCAGTACTTC. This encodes CASSRRGNSYEQYF.

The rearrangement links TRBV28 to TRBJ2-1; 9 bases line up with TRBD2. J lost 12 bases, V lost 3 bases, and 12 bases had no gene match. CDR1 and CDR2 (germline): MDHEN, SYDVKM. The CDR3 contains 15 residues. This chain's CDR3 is CASSLRASGTPWQFF. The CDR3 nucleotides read TGTGCCAGCAGTTTGCGGGCTAGCGGGACTCCTTGGCAGTTCTTC.

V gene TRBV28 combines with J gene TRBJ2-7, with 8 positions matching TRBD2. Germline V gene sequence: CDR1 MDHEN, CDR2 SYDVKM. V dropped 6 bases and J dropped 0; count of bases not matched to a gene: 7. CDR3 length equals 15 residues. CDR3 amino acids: CASSLAGSSSYEQYF. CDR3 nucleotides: TGTGCCAGCAGCTTAGCGGGGTCGAGCTCCTACGAGCAGTACTTC.

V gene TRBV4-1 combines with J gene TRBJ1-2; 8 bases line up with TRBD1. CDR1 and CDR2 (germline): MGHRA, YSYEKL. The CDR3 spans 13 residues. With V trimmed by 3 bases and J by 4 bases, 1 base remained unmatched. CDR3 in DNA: TGCGCCAGCAGCCACGGACAGGGCTATGGCTACACCTTC. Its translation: CASSHGQGYGYTF.

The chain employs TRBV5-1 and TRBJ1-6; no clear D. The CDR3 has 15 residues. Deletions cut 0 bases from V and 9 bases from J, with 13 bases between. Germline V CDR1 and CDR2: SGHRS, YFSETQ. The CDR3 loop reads CASSLAWSGISPLHF. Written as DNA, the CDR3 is TGCGCCAGCAGCTTGGCCTGGTCGGGAATTTCACCCCTCCACTTT.

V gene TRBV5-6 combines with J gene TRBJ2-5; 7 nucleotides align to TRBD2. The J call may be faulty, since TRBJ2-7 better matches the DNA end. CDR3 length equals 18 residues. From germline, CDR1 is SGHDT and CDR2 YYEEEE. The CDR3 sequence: CASSLPGFAGDRSYEQYF. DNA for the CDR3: TGTGCCAGCAGCTTGCCAGGTTTTGCGGGAGATCGGTCCTACGAGCAGTACTTC.

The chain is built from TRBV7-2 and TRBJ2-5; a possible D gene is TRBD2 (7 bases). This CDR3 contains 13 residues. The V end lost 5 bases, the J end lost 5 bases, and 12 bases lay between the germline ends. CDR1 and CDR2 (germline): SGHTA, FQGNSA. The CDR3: CASSRGADETQYF. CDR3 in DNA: TGTGCCAGCAGCCGGGGGGCCGACGAGACCCAGTACTTC. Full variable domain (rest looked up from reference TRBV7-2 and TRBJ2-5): GAGVSQSPSNKVTEKGKDVELRCDPISGHTALYWYRQSLGQGLEFLIYFQGNSAPDKSGLPSDRFSAERTGGSVSTLTIQRTQQEDSAVYLCASSRGADETQYFGPGTRLLVL.

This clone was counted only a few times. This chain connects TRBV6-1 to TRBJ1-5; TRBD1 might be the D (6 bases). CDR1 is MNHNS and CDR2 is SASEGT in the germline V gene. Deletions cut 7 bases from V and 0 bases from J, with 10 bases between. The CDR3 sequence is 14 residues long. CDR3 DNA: TGTGCCAGCACGAGGGGGAATAGCAATCAGCCCCAGCATTTT. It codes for CASTRGNSNQPQHF.

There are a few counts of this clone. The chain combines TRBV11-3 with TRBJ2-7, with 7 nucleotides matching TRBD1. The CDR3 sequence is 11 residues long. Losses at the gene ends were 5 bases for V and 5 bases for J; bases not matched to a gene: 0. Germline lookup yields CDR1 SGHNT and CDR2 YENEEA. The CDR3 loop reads CASSTGDEQYF. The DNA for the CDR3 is TGTGCCAGCAGCACAGGGGACGAGCAGTACTTC.

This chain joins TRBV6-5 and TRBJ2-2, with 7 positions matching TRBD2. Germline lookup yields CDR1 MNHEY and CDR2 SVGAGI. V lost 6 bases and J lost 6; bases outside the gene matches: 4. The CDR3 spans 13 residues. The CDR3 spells CASSYRGAGELFF. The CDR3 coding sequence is TGTGCCAGCAGCTATCGGGGGGCCGGGGAGCTGTTTTTT.

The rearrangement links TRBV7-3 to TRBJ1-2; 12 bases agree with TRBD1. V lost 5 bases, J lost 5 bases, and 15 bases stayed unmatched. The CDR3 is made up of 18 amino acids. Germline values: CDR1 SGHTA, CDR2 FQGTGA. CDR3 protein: CASSAAGTGGPGMYGYTF. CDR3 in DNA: TGTGCCAGCAGCGCCGCCGGGACAGGGGGCCCAGGAATGTATGGCTACACCTTC.

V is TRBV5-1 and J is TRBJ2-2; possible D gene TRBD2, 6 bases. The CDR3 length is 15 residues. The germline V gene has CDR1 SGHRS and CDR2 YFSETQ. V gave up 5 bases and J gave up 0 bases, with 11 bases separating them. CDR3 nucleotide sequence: TGCGCCAGCAGGGGGGGACGGCCGAACACCGGGGAGCTGTTTTTT. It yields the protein CASRGGRPNTGELFF.

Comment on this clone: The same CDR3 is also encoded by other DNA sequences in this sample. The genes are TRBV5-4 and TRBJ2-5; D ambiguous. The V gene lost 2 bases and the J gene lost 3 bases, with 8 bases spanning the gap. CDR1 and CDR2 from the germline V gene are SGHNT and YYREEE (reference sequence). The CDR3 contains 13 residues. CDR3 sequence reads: CASSFSQKETQYF. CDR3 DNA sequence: TGTGCCAGCAGCTTCTCACAGAAAGAGACCCAGTACTTC.

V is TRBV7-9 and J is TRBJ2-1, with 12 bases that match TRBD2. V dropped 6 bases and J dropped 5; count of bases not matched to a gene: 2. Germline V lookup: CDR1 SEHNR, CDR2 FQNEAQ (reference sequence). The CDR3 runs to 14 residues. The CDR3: CASSTSGGNNEQFF. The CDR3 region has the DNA TGTGCCAGCAGTACTAGCGGGGGGAACAATGAGCAGTTCTTC.

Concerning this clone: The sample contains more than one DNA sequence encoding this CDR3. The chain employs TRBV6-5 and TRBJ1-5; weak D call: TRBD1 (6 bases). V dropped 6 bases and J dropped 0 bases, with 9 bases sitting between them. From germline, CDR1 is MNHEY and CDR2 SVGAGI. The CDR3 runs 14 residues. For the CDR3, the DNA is TGTGCCAGCAGCGGACAGTATAGCAATCAGCCCCAGCATTTT. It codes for CASSGQYSNQPQHF.

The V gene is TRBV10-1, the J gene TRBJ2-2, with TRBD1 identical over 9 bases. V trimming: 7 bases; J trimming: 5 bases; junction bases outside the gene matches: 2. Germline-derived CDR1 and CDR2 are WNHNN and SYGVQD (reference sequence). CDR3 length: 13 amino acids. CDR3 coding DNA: TGCGCCAGCAAACAGGGGGCTACCGGGGAGCTGTTTTTT. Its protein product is CASKQGATGELFF.

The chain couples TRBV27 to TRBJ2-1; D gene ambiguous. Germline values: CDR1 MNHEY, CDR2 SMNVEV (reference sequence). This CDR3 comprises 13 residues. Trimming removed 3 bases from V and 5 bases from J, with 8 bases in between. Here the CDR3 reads CASSFARNNEQFF. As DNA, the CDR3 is TGTGCCAGCAGTTTTGCGAGGAACAATGAGCAGTTCTTC.

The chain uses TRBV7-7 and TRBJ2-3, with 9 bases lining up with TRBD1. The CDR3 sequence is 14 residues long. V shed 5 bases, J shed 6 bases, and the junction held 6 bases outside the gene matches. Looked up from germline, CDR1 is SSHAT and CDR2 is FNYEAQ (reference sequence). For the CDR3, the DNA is TGTGCCAGCAGCCTACAGGGGGCATATGATACGCAGTATTTT. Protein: CASSLQGAYDTQYF.

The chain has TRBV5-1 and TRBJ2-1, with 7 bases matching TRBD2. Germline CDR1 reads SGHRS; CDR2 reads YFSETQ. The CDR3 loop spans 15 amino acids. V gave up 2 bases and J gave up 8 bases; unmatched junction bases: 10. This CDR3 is CASSFDAGGRHEQFF. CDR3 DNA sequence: TGCGCCAGCAGCTTCGACGCTGGCGGGAGACATGAGCAGTTCTTC.

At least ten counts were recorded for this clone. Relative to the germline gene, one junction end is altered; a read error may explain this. This CDR3 reads CASSTGTEINF. CDR3 sequence (DNA): TGTGCCAGCAGTACCGGGACAGAAATAAACTTC. V and J are TRBV28 and TRBJ2-7; 7 bases are a match to TRBD1. This CDR3 comprises 11 residues. Germline CDR1 and CDR2: MDHEN and SYDVKM. The entire variable domain, with the rest obtained from reference TRBV28 and TRBJ2-7, is as follows: DVKVTQSSRYLVKRTGEKVFLECVQDMDHENMFWYRQDPGLGLRLIYFSYDVKMKEKGDIPEGYSVSREKKERFSLILESASTNQTSMYLCASSTGTEINFGPGTRLTVT.

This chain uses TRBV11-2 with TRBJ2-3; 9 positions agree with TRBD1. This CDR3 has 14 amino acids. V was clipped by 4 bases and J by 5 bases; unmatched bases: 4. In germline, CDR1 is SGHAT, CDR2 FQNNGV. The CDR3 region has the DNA TGTGCCAGCAGCTGGGACAGGGTAAAAGATACGCAGTATTTT. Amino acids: CASSWDRVKDTQYF.

This chain's CDR3 is CASSIRFEGQGAFF. The CDR3 DNA sequence: TGTGCCAGTAGTATACGGTTTGAAGGACAGGGGGCTTTCTTT. The J gene is TRBJ1-1, the V gene TRBV19; 9 positions match TRBD1. This CDR3 has 14 amino acids. CDR1 LNHDA and CDR2 SQIVND come from the germline V gene (reference sequence). The V gene end was trimmed by 2 bases and the J gene end by 11 bases; junction bases not matched to a gene: 9.

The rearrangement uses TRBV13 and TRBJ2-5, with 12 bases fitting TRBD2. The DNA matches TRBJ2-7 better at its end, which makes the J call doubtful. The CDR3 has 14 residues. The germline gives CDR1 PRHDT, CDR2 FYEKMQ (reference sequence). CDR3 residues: CASSSGLAGHEQYF. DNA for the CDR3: TGTGCCAGCAGCTCCGGACTAGCGGGGCACGAGCAGTACTTC.

In DNA form, the CDR3 reads TGTGCCAGCAGCCAGGCATCAGATACGCAGTATTTT. Its protein product is CASSQASDTQYF. The rearrangement uses TRBV4-2 and TRBJ2-3; D remains ambiguous. The CDR3 totals 12 residues. V was clipped by 3 bases and J by 4 bases, with 5 bases between them. Per the germline V gene, CDR1 is LGHNA and CDR2 is YNFKEQ.

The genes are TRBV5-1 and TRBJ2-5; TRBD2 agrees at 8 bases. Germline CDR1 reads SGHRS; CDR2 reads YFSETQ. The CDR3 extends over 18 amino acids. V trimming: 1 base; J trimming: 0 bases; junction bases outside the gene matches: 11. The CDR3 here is CASSLYRTSPFDQETQYF. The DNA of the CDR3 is TGCGCCAGCAGCTTGTATAGGACTAGCCCCTTCGACCAAGAGACCCAGTACTTC.

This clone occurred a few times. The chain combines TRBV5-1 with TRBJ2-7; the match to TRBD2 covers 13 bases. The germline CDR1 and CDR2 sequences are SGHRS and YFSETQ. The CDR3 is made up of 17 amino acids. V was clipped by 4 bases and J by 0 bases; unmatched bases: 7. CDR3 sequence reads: CASSGGGLAGSSYEQYF. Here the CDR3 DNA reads TGCGCCAGCAGCGGGGGGGGACTAGCGGGGAGCTCCTACGAGCAGTACTTC.

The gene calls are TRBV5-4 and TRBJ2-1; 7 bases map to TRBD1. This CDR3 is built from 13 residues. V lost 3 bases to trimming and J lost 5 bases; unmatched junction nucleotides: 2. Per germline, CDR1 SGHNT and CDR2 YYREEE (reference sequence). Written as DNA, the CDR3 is TGTGCCAGCAGCTCGGGACAGCACAATGAGCAGTTCTTC. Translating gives CASSSGQHNEQFF.

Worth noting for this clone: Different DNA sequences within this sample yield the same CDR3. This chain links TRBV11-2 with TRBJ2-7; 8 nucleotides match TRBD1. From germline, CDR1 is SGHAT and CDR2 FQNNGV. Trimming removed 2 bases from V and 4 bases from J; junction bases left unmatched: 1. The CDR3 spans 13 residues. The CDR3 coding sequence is TGTGCCAGCAGCTTACAGGGGGCATACGAGCAGTACTTC. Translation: CASSLQGAYEQYF.

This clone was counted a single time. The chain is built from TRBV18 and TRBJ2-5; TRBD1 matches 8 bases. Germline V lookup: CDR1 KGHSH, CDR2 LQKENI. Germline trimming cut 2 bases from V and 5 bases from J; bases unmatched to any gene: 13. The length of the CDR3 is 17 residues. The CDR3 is CASSPASGGAPGETQYF. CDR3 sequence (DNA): TGTGCCAGCTCACCAGCTTCAGGGGGCGCCCCGGGGGAGACCCAGTACTTC.

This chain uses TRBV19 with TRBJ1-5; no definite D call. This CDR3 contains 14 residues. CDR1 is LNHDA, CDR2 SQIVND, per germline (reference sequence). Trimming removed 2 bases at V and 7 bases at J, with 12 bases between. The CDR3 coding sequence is TGTGCCAGTAGTATATTTGGGTCGGGGCAGCCCCAGCATTTT. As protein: CASSIFGSGQPQHF.

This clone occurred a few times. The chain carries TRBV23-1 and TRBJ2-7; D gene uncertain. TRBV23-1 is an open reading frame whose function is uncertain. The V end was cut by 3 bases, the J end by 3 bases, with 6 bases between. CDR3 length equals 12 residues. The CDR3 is CASSHPLYEQYF. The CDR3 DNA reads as TGCGCCAGCAGTCATCCCCTCTACGAGCAGTACTTC.